The 8 T cell receptor beta chains reported below all come from one sample, sequenced in a study of PD-1 blockade in classical Hodgkin lymphoma (dated by TCRdb to the early 2020s). What this sample's time point label stands for: cycle 1 day 1 (C1D1), immediately before nivolumab initiation. Every trial patient had relapsed after autologous stem cell transplantation, and cohorts A, B and C differed in prior brentuximab vedotin exposure. Magnetic negative selection with a Miltenyi CD4+ T cell isolation kit was used to purify CD4+ T cells from thawed PBMCs. Library construction relied on the immunoSEQ multiplex PCR assay. Here the immuneACCESS table is served through TCRdb, limited to in-frame sequences with V and J called. Missing clones are a known gap in these copies; in checked studies unresolved V genes cover under half, and the rest lacks a known reason. This sample holds 15,000 to 20,000 clones; about 85% were observed only once. The ten top clones hold 1% of the sample.

Sequences were derived from CD4+ T cells from blood, sampled at baseline. These receptors came from a human donor with classical Hodgkin lymphoma.

This clone appeared once. The J gene is TRBJ2-1, the V gene TRBV10-3; D ambiguous. The CDR3 extends over 16 amino acids. V gave up 0 bases and J gave up 7 bases, with 16 bases separating them. Germline V gene lookup returns CDR1 ENHRY and CDR2 SYGVKD. The CDR3 reads CAISESRARFPNEQFF. For the CDR3, the DNA is TGTGCCATCAGTGAGTCTAGGGCTAGATTTCCAAATGAGCAGTTCTTC.

The chain links TRBV6-5 to TRBJ1-6; D ambiguous. Germline CDR1 is MNHEY and CDR2 is SVGAGI. V shed 5 bases and J shed 9 bases, with 8 bases lying between them. This CDR3 has 12 residues. This chain's CDR3 is CASSKLGSPLHF. CDR3 coding DNA: TGTGCCAGCAGTAAACTTGGTTCACCCCTCCACTTT.

This clone has a single count. This rearrangement joins TRBV12-2 to TRBJ2-5; no check of the table's D call, TRBD2, against the DNA was made. TRBV12-2 is marked as a pseudogene. The CDR3 has 16 residues. The CDR3 region is CASRPRTSGRGETQYF. CDR3 coding DNA: TGTGCAAGTCGCCCTAGGACTAGCGGGAGGGGAGAGACCCAGTACTTC.

This clone was counted between two and nine times. The CDR3 coding sequence is TGTGCCAGCAGACAAGGGACAGGGAGGCATGAAAAACTGTTTTTT. This encodes CASRQGTGRHEKLFF. The chain combines TRBV27 with TRBJ1-4; 9 bases align to TRBD1. The CDR3 covers 15 residues. Germline CDR1 is MNHEY and CDR2 is SMNVEV (reference sequence). Trimming took 6 bases from V and 6 from J; bases not matched to a gene: 8.

V usage is TRBV5-1 and J usage is TRBJ2-4; 9 nucleotides align to TRBD1. V was clipped by 0 bases and J by 5 bases; unmatched bases: 9. Germline loops: CDR1 SGHRS, CDR2 YFSETQ. The CDR3 has 17 amino acids. The CDR3, as DNA: TGCGCCAGCAGCTTGGAGGGACAGGGTCTTGGCGAAAACATTCAGTACTTC. Its protein product is CASSLEGQGLGENIQYF.

The chain carries TRBV18 and TRBJ2-1; D not certain. Germline CDR1 KGHSH, CDR2 LQKENI. This CDR3 contains 14 residues. V was trimmed by 1 base and J by 7 bases, leaving 11 bases between them. This CDR3 reads CASSPLGYWNEQFF. The CDR3 coding sequence is TGTGCCAGCTCACCACTGGGGTATTGGAATGAGCAGTTCTTC.

This chain links TRBV5-1 with TRBJ2-1; 11 bases map to TRBD2. Germline V CDR1 and CDR2: SGHRS, YFSETQ. The V segment lost 7 bases and the J segment 2 bases; nucleotides outside the gene matches: 2. CDR3 size: 14 residues. CDR3 nucleotides: TGCGCCAGCCAGACTAGCGGGGCCTACAATGAGCAGTTCTTC. It encodes CASQTSGAYNEQFF.

The chain joins TRBV2 to TRBJ1-4; D uncertain. Germline V gene sequence: CDR1 SNHLY, CDR2 FYNNEI. This CDR3 has 12 residues. V lost 5 bases, J lost 4 bases, and 5 bases lay in between. CDR3 sequence reads: CASSLLNEKLFF. The CDR3 DNA reads as TGTGCCAGCAGTCTCCTTAATGAAAAACTGTTTTTT.